A selection of T cell receptor beta chains follows, all from one sample in a study of early T cells in non-severe SARS-CoV-2 infection. TCRdb reprocessed the 5' RACE reads with MiXCR, giving one entry per CDR3 protein. The sample has under 100,000 distinct CDR3 sequences; roughly 13% are singletons. The sequenced sample consisted of whole blood. These TCRs come from an adult who was a healthcare worker with PCR-confirmed SARS-CoV-2 infection or an uninfected control (not recorded which). CDR3s include the opening cysteine and the closing phenylalanine or tryptophan. D genes are given only for firm matches. Clone size is given for some rows only: seen once, a few or many times, or a class if the clone is expanded.

v_call	d_call	j_call	clone_size	cdr3_nt	cdr3_aa
TRBV28	TRBD1	TRBJ1-3	many	TGTGCCAGCAGCTCAGGGGGCTCTGGAAACACCATATATTTT	CASSSGGSGNTIYF
TRBV20-1	.	TRBJ2-1	many	TGCAGTGCTATGGGCTGGAGCTCCTACAATGAGCAGTTCTTC	CSAMGWSSYNEQFF
TRBV20-1	TRBD1	TRBJ2-3	.	TGCAGTGCTGGTCCGGGACAGGGCTCCTCCACAGATACGCAGTATTTT	CSAGPGQGSSTDTQYF
TRBV5-1	.	TRBJ2-5	many	TGCGCCAGCAGCTTTGGAAAAGAGACCCAGTACTTC	CASSFGKETQYF
TRBV5-4	TRBD2	TRBJ2-3	few	TGTGCCAGCAGCCTCACTAGCGGGGGGCCCCGCACAGATACGCAGTATTTT	CASSLTSGGPRTDTQYF
TRBV20-1	TRBD1	TRBJ1-1	.	TGCAGTGCTAGAGATCGGGACAGGGGAAGGACTGAAGCTTTCTTT	CSARDRDRGRTEAFF
TRBV7-8	.	TRBJ2-2	.	TGTGCCAGCAGCTTAGGCGGGGGCGGCACCGGGGAGCTGTTTTTT	CASSLGGGGTGELFF
TRBV12-3/TRBV12-4	.	TRBJ2-5	many	TGTGCCAGCAGTTTCAAAGAGACCCAGTACTTC	CASSFKETQYF
TRBV20-1	TRBD1	TRBJ2-5	many	TGCAGTGCTAGGACCTTCACCGGGACAGAACTGGAGACCCAGTACTTC	CSARTFTGTELETQYF
TRBV7-3	.	TRBJ2-2	many	TGTGCCAGCAGCAGGGGAGCGAACACCGGGGAGCTGTTTTTT	CASSRGANTGELFF
TRBV30	TRBD1	TRBJ1-2	few	TGTGCCTGGAGTGTAAATATCCTGACAGGGCTCTATAATGGCTACACCTTC	CAWSVNILTGLYNGYTF
TRBV7-8	TRBD2	TRBJ2-2	few	TGTGCCAGCAGCACGATAGCGGGGGGGCCAGCCGGGGAGCTGTTTTTT	CASSTIAGGPAGELFF
TRBV5-5	.	TRBJ1-1	many	TGTGCCAGCAGCCTCCCCACTGAAGCTTTCTTT	CASSLPTEAFF
TRBV15	TRBD1	TRBJ1-4	.	TGTGCCACCAGCAGAGCCCGGACAGGGGGAGGAAACCTGTTTTTT	CATSRARTGGGNLFF
TRBV20-1	.	TRBJ2-3	few	TGCAGTGCTAGAGATCGTCAGCTGAATACGCAGTATTTT	CSARDRQLNTQYF
TRBV2	.	TRBJ2-1	.	TGTGCCAGCAGCCGACTCCCCAAGAACAATGAGCAGTTCTTC	CASSRLPKNNEQFF
TRBV14	.	TRBJ1-3	.	TGTGCCAGCAGGATCACGGGGCACGGAAACACCATAAATTTT	CASRITGHGNTINF
TRBV3-1	.	TRBJ2-2	many	TGTGCCAGCAGCTCACGGGGGACCGGGGAGCTGTTTTTT	CASSSRGTGELFF
TRBV10-3	TRBD1	TRBJ1-5	.	TGTGCCATCAGTGACCGGACCGGGACAGACAATCAGCCCCAGCATTTT	CAISDRTGTDNQPQHF
TRBV20-1	.	TRBJ2-1	few	TGCAGTGCAAGAGATGGGGCGGATGAGCAGTTCTTC	CSARDGADEQFF
TRBV5-5	.	TRBJ1-1	few	TGTGCCAGCACCTTACAGGGCCTGACTGAAGCTTTCTTT	CASTLQGLTEAFF
TRBV19	.	TRBJ2-1	.	TGTGCCAGTACGACTGCCGGGGGACTCAATGAGCAGTTCTTC	CASTTAGGLNEQFF
TRBV9	TRBD2	TRBJ2-1	.	TGTGCCAGCAGCGTAGTCGGGACTAGGGGGAATGAGCAGTTCTTC	CASSVVGTRGNEQFF
TRBV19	.	TRBJ2-6	few	TGTGCCAGTAGTATTGGATCTAGGGTCCTGGGGGCCAACGTCCTGACTTTC	CASSIGSRVLGANVLTF
TRBV14	.	TRBJ1-2	many	TGTGCCAGCAGCCAAGATCTCATAAACTATGGCTACACCTTC	CASSQDLINYGYTF
TRBV18	TRBD2	TRBJ2-3	many	TGTGCCAGCCAACCCGAGGTGGCTAGCGGGGCCTTTAGCACAGATACGCAGTATTTT	CASQPEVASGAFSTDTQYF
TRBV6-6	.	TRBJ1-5	many	TGTGCCAGCAGTTATCTCGAGAATAGCAATCAGCCCCAGCATTTT	CASSYLENSNQPQHF
TRBV3-1	.	TRBJ2-7	many	TGTGCCAGCAGCCCCATGCGGGATCCACCGCGCTACGAGCAGTACTTC	CASSPMRDPPRYEQYF
TRBV6-2/TRBV6-3	.	TRBJ2-3	many	TGTGCCAGCCCCCCTGCACCAGATACGCAGTATTTT	CASPPAPDTQYF
TRBV9	TRBD2	TRBJ2-3	few	TGTGCCAGCAGCACCCTATCGGGGGGAAGGACAGATACGCAGTATTTT	CASSTLSGGRTDTQYF
TRBV18	TRBD2	TRBJ2-7	few	TGTGCCAGCTCACCCTCTCGGACTAGCGGGGCCCACGAGCAGTACTTC	CASSPSRTSGAHEQYF
TRBV19	.	TRBJ1-2	many	TGTGCCAGTCGACAGTCTCCAAGTAACTATGGCTACACCTTC	CASRQSPSNYGYTF
TRBV12-3/TRBV12-4	.	TRBJ2-7	many	TGTGCCAGCAGTTTTGCTGGACGGTTTAGCTCCTACGAGCAGTACTTC	CASSFAGRFSSYEQYF
TRBV30	TRBD1	TRBJ1-3	few	TGTGCCTGGACGACCGGGACAGTCGGAAACACCATATATTTT	CAWTTGTVGNTIYF
TRBV13	.	TRBJ1-2	.	TGTGCCAGCAGCTCAGGCGGGAGAGGGGCCTATGGCTACACCTTC	CASSSGGRGAYGYTF
TRBV15	TRBD1	TRBJ1-4	.	TGTGCCACCAGCAGAGATCTCGGGACAGATGAAAAACTGTTTTTT	CATSRDLGTDEKLFF
TRBV11-1	TRBD1	TRBJ1-2	.	TGTGCCAGCAGCTCCATACTACTCCGACAGGGCGAGGGCTACACCTTC	CASSSILLRQGEGYTF
TRBV5-5	.	TRBJ2-3	many	TGTGCCAGCAGCTTGGACAGGGTTACAGATACGCAGTATTTT	CASSLDRVTDTQYF
TRBV7-9	.	TRBJ2-7	many	TGTGCCAGCAGCTTACCGGGCCACTACGAGCAGTACTTC	CASSLPGHYEQYF
TRBV6-2/TRBV6-3	.	TRBJ2-1	few	TGTGCCAGCAGTTCGGGAGACAGGTCCTACAATGAGCAGTTCTTC	CASSSGDRSYNEQFF
TRBV27	.	TRBJ1-1	many	TGTGCCAGCAGCCCCGGAGGGGGGAACACTGAAGCTTTCTTT	CASSPGGGNTEAFF
TRBV7-9	TRBD1	TRBJ1-4	.	TGTGCCAGCAGCTTAGGAGGACAGGGGAGGATTGAAAAACTGTTTTTT	CASSLGGQGRIEKLFF
TRBV10-3	.	TRBJ1-5	many	TGTGCCATCAGTGAGTCGAGTGCGGGTAAGCAGCCCCAGCATTTT	CAISESSAGKQPQHF
TRBV10-2	TRBD1	TRBJ2-1	many	TGCGCCAGCATTAAGGACAGGGGGGAGTACAATGAGCAGTTCTTC	CASIKDRGEYNEQFF
TRBV7-2	TRBD1	TRBJ2-5	.	TGTGCCAGCAGCTCGACAGGGAAAGAGACCCAGTACTTC	CASSSTGKETQYF
TRBV11-3	TRBD1	TRBJ1-1	.	TGTGCCAGCAGCCCAGGGACAGGGGCGGACACTGAAGCTTTCTTT	CASSPGTGADTEAFF
TRBV4-2	.	TRBJ2-1	many	TGTGCCAGCAGCCAAGTGGCGGGGTTAGGCCATGAGCAGTTCTTC	CASSQVAGLGHEQFF
TRBV6-6	TRBD2	TRBJ2-7	few	TGTGCCAGCGGACCGACTAGCGGGGGATACTACGAGCAGTACTTC	CASGPTSGGYYEQYF
TRBV10-3	TRBD1	TRBJ1-4	many	TGTGCCATCAGAGGACAGGGAGTTAATGAAAAACTGTTTTTT	CAIRGQGVNEKLFF
TRBV7-9	TRBD1	TRBJ1-2	many	TGTGCCAGCAGCTACGGGACAGGGGATGGCTACACCTTC	CASSYGTGDGYTF
TRBV9	.	TRBJ2-3	many	TGTGCCAGCAGCGTAGAGGCTAGCACGATCTCAGATACGCAGTATTTT	CASSVEASTISDTQYF
TRBV7-2	.	TRBJ1-2	many	TGTGCCAGCAGCCGACGGGCAGATCAGAGCTATGGCTACACCTTC	CASSRRADQSYGYTF
TRBV4-1	.	TRBJ2-3	.	TGCGCCAGCAGCCAAGGGGGCAGCACAGATACGCAGTATTTT	CASSQGGSTDTQYF